This entry lists 10 T cell receptor beta chains sequenced from one sample in a study of cytomegalovirus exposure and HLA in healthy donors. The PCR contained 60 Vbeta and 13 Jbeta primers. Clones were read by immunoSEQ multiplex PCR, and TCRdb kept only the in-frame ones, dropping some. The repertoire includes more than 150,000 clones, roughly 80% of them detected once, and approximately 0.74% sits in the top ten. Material for sequencing was PBMCs. These receptors came from a woman younger than 30 in good health and CMV-seronegative.

The chain couples TRBV19 to TRBJ2-6, with TRBD2 as a possible D gene (6 bases). V was clipped by 7 bases and J by 0 bases, with 16 bases between them. CDR1 is LNHDA and CDR2 is SQIVND in the germline V gene (reference sequence). This CDR3 contains 17 residues. The CDR3 loop is CASTPASVSSGANVLTF. The CDR3 DNA follows: TGTGCCAGTACCCCAGCTAGCGTTAGCTCTGGGGCCAACGTCCTGACTTTC. Filled out from reference TRBV19 and TRBJ2-6, the complete variable domain reads DGGITQSPKYLFRKEGQNVTLSCEQNLNHDAMYWYRQDPGQGLRLIYYSQIVNDFQKGDIAEGYSVSREKKESFPLTVTSAQKNPTAFYLCASTPASVSSGANVLTFGAGSRLTVL.

The chain uses TRBV28 and TRBJ2-7, with D possibly matching TRBD2 (6 bases). The CDR3 is 15 residues long. Germline V gene lookup returns CDR1 MDHEN and CDR2 SYDVKM. Trimming stripped 2 bases from V and 2 bases from J, with 13 bases between. The CDR3 sequence: CASSLAFGTPYEQYF. As DNA, the CDR3 is TGTGCCAGCAGTTTAGCCTTCGGGACTCCCTACGAGCAGTACTTC.

Regarding this clone: At one end, the junction sequence differs from germline, possibly due to a read error. J is TRBJ2-5 and V is TRBV30; maybe TRBD2 (5 bases). CDR1 and CDR2 from the germline V gene are GTSNPN and SVGIG (reference sequence). CDR3 length: 13 amino acids. The CDR3 DNA reads TGTGCCTGGAAAGGTAGCGTTCAAGGGACCCAGTACTTC. Translation gives CAWKGSVQGTQYF.

The rearrangement uses TRBV2 and TRBJ2-7, with TRBD1 matching 8 bases. V gave up 5 bases and J gave up 3 bases; unmatched junction bases: 6. Germline-derived CDR1 and CDR2 are SNHLY and FYNNEI. The length of the CDR3 is 14 residues. CDR3 DNA: TGTGCCAGCAGTACTGACAGGGGTCACTACGAGCAGTACTTC. Amino acid sequence: CASSTDRGHYEQYF.

The chain combines TRBV13 with TRBJ2-5, with TRBD2 matching 8 bases. Trimming cost V 2 bases and J 5 bases; bases outside gene matches: 7. Germline V gene sequence: CDR1 PRHDT, CDR2 FYEKMQ (reference sequence). The CDR3 extends over 15 amino acids. CDR3 region: CASSLKGLVGETQYF. In DNA, the CDR3 is TGTGCCAGCAGCTTAAAGGGACTAGTGGGGGAGACCCAGTACTTC.

The rearrangement links TRBV15 to TRBJ2-7; 10 bases align to TRBD1. Germline lookup yields CDR1 LNHNV and CDR2 YYDKDF (reference sequence). The trim removed 6 bases at V and 5 bases at J, leaving 4 bases unmatched. The CDR3 covers 13 residues. As DNA, the CDR3 is TGTGCCACCAGACGGGGACAGGGGAACGAGCAGTACTTC. Amino acid sequence: CATRRGQGNEQYF.

This clone was seen more than once but under ten times. The V gene is TRBV29-1, the J gene TRBJ1-5, with D perhaps TRBD1 (5 bases). This CDR3 is 16 amino acids long. CDR1 and CDR2 from the germline V gene are SQVTM and ANQGSEA. V lost 3 bases to trimming and J lost 4 bases, with 19 bases between them. CDR3 loop: CSVDCSWGVSNQPQHF. In nucleotides, the CDR3 is TGCAGCGTTGATTGTTCATGGGGGGTATCAAATCAGCCCCAGCATTTT. Full variable domain (missing parts from reference TRBV29-1 and TRBJ1-5): SAVISQKPSRDICQRGTSLTIQCQVDSQVTMMFWYRQQPGQSLTLIATANQGSEATYESGFVIDKFPISRPNLTFSTLTVSNMSPEDSSIYLCSVDCSWGVSNQPQHFGDGTRLSIL.

This clone was counted only a few times. This chain links TRBV18 with TRBJ1-1; D possibly corresponds to TRBD1 (5 bases). V gave up 3 bases and J gave up 4 bases, with 9 bases separating them. CDR3 length: 13 amino acids. The germline gives CDR1 KGHSH, CDR2 LQKENI. In DNA, the CDR3 is TGTGCCAGCTCACCCGGACAATCCACTGAAGCTTTCTTT. This encodes CASSPGQSTEAFF.

The chain is built from TRBV27 and TRBJ1-1, with 10 bases fitting TRBD1. V lost 0 bases, J lost 3 bases, and 4 bases stayed unmatched. This CDR3 contains 16 residues. Germline V gene lookup returns CDR1 MNHEY and CDR2 SMNVEV (reference sequence). CDR3 sequence: CASSLSPDRGDTEAFF. CDR3 bases: TGTGCCAGCAGTTTATCCCCGGACAGGGGGGACACTGAAGCTTTCTTT.

The rearrangement links TRBV27 to TRBJ1-4; 11 bases line up with TRBD1. V lost 10 bases and J lost 2; bases outside the gene matches: 6. Germline CDR1 is MNHEY and CDR2 is SMNVEV (reference sequence). The CDR3 spans 15 residues. The CDR3 sequence is CATCGQGATNEKLFF. CDR3 in DNA: TGTGCCACCTGTGGACAGGGGGCGACTAATGAAAAACTGTTTTTT.